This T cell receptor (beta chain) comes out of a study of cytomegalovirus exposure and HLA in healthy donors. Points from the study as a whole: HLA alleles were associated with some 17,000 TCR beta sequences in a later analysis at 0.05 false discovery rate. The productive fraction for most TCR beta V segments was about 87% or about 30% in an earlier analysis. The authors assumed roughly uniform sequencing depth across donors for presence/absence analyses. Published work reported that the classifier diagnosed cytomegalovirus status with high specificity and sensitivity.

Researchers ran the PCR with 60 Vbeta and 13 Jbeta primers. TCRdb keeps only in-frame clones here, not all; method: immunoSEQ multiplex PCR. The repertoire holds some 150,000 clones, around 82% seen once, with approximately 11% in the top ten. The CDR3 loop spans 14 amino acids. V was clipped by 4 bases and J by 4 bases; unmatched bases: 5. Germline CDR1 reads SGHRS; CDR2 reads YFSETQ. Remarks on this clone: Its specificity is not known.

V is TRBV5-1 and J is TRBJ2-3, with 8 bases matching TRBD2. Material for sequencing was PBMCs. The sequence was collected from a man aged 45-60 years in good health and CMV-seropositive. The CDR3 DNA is TGCGCCAGCAGCCTGGGACTAGTAGCAGATACGCAGTATTTT. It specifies CASSLGLVADTQYF.